The clone carrying this T cell receptor (beta chain) was found once. The CDR3 contains 17 residues. J lost 6 bases, V lost 5 bases, and 12 bases had no gene match. Germline CDR1 is SGHNT and CDR2 is YENEEA. Researchers ran the PCR with 60 Vbeta and 13 Jbeta primers. The repertoire was sequenced with immunoSEQ multiplex PCR; TCRdb's copy has only in-frame clones and lacks some. The profile covers about 77,000 clones, with around 79% appearing a single time and around 4.8% taken by the ten largest. The data derive from a study of cytomegalovirus exposure and HLA in healthy donors. Participants comprised healthy donors of bone marrow.

This chain connects TRBV11-3 to TRBJ2-3, with 12 bases aligning to TRBD2. The TCR was taken from a man between 35 and 55 years old in good health and CMV-seronegative. Sequenced material: PBMCs. The CDR3 loop is CASSIGTSGHPGDTQYF. The CDR3 nucleotides read TGTGCCAGCAGCATTGGGACTAGCGGGCATCCCGGCGATACGCAGTATTTT.